The source of this T cell receptor beta chain is a study of Ad26.COV2.S vaccination and SARS-CoV-2 variants. Across the study: Among those in the COV1001 Ad26.COV2.S trial arm was the donor.

J was trimmed by 0 bases and V by 3 bases; bases with no gene match: 7. Germline CDR1 and CDR2: MNHEY and SMNVEV (reference sequence). This CDR3 is built from 16 residues. Sequencing was performed with immunoSEQ multiplex PCR; in TCRdb, only in-frame clones are kept and a portion is missing. The sample contains about 680,000 clones, 80% to 90% of which appear only once. As regards this clone: Its specificity is not known.

Sample treatment: some 20 received Ad26.COV2.S at low or high dose, single or two shots; about 5 received placebo; per-sample allocation not given. It was on day 63 after the first vaccine or placebo injection that samples were taken. Overall study results and limits: Researchers reported similar non-spike TCR breadth in vaccine and placebo recipients.

Here the sequenced sample was peripheral blood, taken in a trial of Ad26.COV2.S vaccine versus placebo. The sequence came from a person between 18 and 65 years old who received the Ad26.COV2.S COVID-19 vaccine or a placebo. The rearrangement links TRBV27 to TRBJ2-7, with 8 bases lining up with TRBD2. Written as DNA, the CDR3 is TGTGCCAGCAGTTTCTCTACTAGCGGCCCCTCCTACGAGCAGTACTTC. Protein product: CASSFSTSGPSYEQYF.